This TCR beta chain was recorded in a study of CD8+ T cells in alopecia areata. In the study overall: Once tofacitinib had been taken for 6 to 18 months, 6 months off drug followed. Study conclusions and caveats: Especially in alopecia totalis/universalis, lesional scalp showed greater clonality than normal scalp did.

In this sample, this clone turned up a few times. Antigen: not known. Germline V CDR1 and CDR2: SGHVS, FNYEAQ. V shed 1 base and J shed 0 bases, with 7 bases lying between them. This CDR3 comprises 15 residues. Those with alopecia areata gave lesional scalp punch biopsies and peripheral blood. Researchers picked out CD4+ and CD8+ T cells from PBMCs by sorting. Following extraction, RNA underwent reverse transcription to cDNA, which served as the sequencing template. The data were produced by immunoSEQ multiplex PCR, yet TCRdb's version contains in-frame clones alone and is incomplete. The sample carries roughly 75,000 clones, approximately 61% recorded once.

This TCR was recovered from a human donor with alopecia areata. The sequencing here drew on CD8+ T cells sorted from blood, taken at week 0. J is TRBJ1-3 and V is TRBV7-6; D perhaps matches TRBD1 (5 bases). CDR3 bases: TGTGCCAGCAGCTTAGGGGGGAACTCTGGAAACACCATATATTTT. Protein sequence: CASSLGGNSGNTIYF.